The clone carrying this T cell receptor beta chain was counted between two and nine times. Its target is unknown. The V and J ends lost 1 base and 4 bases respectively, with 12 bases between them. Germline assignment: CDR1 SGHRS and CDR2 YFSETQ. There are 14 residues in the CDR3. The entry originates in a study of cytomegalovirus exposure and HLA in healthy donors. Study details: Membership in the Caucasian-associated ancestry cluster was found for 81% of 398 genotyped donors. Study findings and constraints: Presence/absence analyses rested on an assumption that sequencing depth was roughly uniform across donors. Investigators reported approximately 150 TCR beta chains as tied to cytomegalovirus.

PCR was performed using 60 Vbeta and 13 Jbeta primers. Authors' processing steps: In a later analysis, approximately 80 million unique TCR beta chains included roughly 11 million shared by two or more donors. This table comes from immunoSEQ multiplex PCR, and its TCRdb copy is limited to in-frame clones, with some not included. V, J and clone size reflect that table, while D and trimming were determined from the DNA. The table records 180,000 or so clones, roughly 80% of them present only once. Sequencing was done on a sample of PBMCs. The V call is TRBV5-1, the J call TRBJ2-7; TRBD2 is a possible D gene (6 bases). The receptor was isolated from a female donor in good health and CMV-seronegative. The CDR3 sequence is CASSLTGEVYEQYF. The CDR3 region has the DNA TGCGCCAGCAGCTTGACGGGAGAGGTTTACGAGCAGTACTTC.